The 10 T cell receptor beta chains given below trace back to one sample, sequenced in a study of radiation and T cells in renal cell carcinoma. The table came from immunoSEQ multiplex PCR; TCRdb's copy has only in-frame clones and leaves some out. The repertoire consists of 7,500 to 10,000 clones, with roughly 63% occurring once and the leading ten covering 13% to 15%. Indicated treatment: treatment-naive control, cytoreductive nephrectomy. Sequences were derived from tumor tissue, sampled from a patient whose treatment was nephrectomy without radiotherapy. These receptors originate from a man aged 55 to 70 with renal cell carcinoma.

J is TRBJ2-7 and V is TRBV28, with D perhaps assigned TRBD1 or TRBD2 (5 bases each). Germline V lookup: CDR1 MDHEN, CDR2 SYDVKM. Trimming left V 6 bases short and J 3 bases short, with 18 bases between. This CDR3 region has 15 residues. The CDR3 DNA reads as TGTGCCAGCAGCTCCGGGACCTTTGTTGGCTACGAGCAGTACTTC. As protein: CASSSGTFVGYEQYF.

This chain joins TRBV2 and TRBJ1-5; the match to TRBD1 covers 10 bases. CDR3 length equals 14 residues. V dropped 7 bases and J dropped 1; count of bases not matched to a gene: 1. In germline, CDR1 is SNHLY, CDR2 FYNNEI. DNA of the CDR3: TGTGCCAGCAAGGACAGGGGGAGCAATCAGCCCCAGCATTTT. The encoded protein is CASKDRGSNQPQHF.

This rearrangement joins TRBV6-6 to TRBJ2-7, with D unclear. Per germline, CDR1 MNHNY and CDR2 SVGAGI (reference sequence). Trimming took off 2 bases at V and 2 bases at J, with 10 bases between the two ends. This CDR3 is built from 14 residues. CDR3 amino acids: CASSYPSIPYEQYF. CDR3 sequence (DNA): TGTGCCAGCAGTTACCCTTCCATCCCCTACGAGCAGTACTTC.

The V call is TRBV25-1, the J call TRBJ1-2; TRBD1 aligns across 7 bases. This CDR3 contains 13 residues. J was trimmed by 6 bases and V by 3 bases; bases with no gene match: 4. Germline V gene sequence: CDR1 MGHDK, CDR2 SYGVNS. The CDR3 is CASSDTGTDGYTF. CDR3 nucleotides: TGTGCCAGCAGTGACACCGGGACAGATGGCTACACCTTC.

J is TRBJ2-3 and V is TRBV5-1; 11 positions agree with TRBD1. The V gene end was trimmed by 4 bases and the J gene end by 2 bases; junction bases not matched to a gene: 3. Per the germline V gene, CDR1 is SGHRS and CDR2 is YFSETQ. The length of the CDR3 is 15 residues. This CDR3 reads CASSRGQGVTDTQYF. CDR3 sequence (DNA): TGCGCCAGCAGCAGGGGACAGGGGGTCACAGATACGCAGTATTTT.

This chain uses TRBV5-6 with TRBJ2-2; no reliable D call. The CDR3 extends over 11 amino acids. With 5 bases removed from V and 8 bases from J, the gap between germline ends came to 7 bases. CDR1 SGHDT and CDR2 YYEEEE come from the germline V gene. For the CDR3, the DNA is TGTGCCAGCAGAGATAGGGGGGAGCTGTTTTTT. This sequence encodes CASRDRGELFF.

V gene TRBV18 combines with J gene TRBJ2-1; 12 nucleotides match TRBD2. CDR3 length: 19 residues. Germline CDR1 is KGHSH and CDR2 is LQKENI. The V and J ends lost 0 bases and 0 bases, in that order; junction bases with no gene match: 6. Written as DNA, the CDR3 is TGTGCCAGCTCACCACCACTAGCGGGAGGCCCGAGCTCCTACAATGAGCAGTTCTTC. Its translation: CASSPPLAGGPSSYNEQFF.

The chain links TRBV7-7 to TRBJ1-5; 7 nucleotides match TRBD1. There are 22 residues in the CDR3. From germline, CDR1 is SSHAT and CDR2 FNYEAQ (reference sequence). With V trimmed by 3 bases and J by 0 bases, 23 bases remained unmatched. In DNA, the CDR3 is TGTGCCAGCAGCTTCGGACAGGCCTCTACCCTCCCATCGACCTATAGCAATCAGCCCCAGCATTTT. Translated: CASSFGQASTLPSTYSNQPQHF.

The genes are TRBV10-2 and TRBJ2-7; 9 bases are a match to TRBD2. This CDR3 is built from 15 residues. CDR1 WSHSY and CDR2 SAAADI come from the germline V gene. After removal of 7 bases from V and 5 bases from J, the junction contained 12 bases not matched to a gene. This CDR3 is CASMPRGGGDHEQYF. The CDR3 DNA follows: TGCGCCAGCATGCCCCGCGGGGGGGGAGACCACGAGCAGTACTTC.

This sequence joins TRBV6-6 and TRBJ2-5; weak D call: TRBD1 (6 bases). The J call is doubtful: the DNA matches TRBJ2-7 better. The CDR3 spans 14 residues. Germline CDR1 is MNHNY and CDR2 is SVGAGI (reference sequence). CDR3 amino acids: CASSYAQGSYEQYF. CDR3 DNA sequence: TGTGCCAGCAGTTACGCACAGGGTTCCTACGAGCAGTACTTC.